The 10 T cell receptor beta chains given below trace back to one sample, sequenced in a study of cytomegalovirus exposure and HLA in healthy donors (dated by TCRdb to about 2017). Receptors were amplified or captured by the immunoSEQ multiplex PCR assay. This immuneACCESS table, as held by TCRdb, lists in-frame sequences with V and J called but not all clones. Of the missing ones, under half trace to an unresolved V gene in checked studies; the others have no known cause. The sample table records 150,000 to 170,000 clones; 70% to 90% of these occur just once. The ten largest clonotypes hold about 2.2% of the sample. Material: PBMCs. These receptors all stem from a human donor in good health.

J is TRBJ1-4 and V is TRBV5-1, with 8 bases matching TRBD1. With V trimmed by 2 bases and J by 7 bases, 10 bases remained unmatched. The germline V gene encodes CDR1 SGHRS and CDR2 YFSETQ. The CDR3 is 16 residues long. Here the CDR3 reads CASSLISRGLSEKLFF. The CDR3 DNA reads TGCGCCAGCAGCTTAATATCCAGGGGGCTGAGTGAAAAACTGTTTTTT. The whole variable domain, remainder taken from reference TRBV5-1 and TRBJ1-4, is KAGVTQTPRYLIKTRGQQVTLSCSPISGHRSVSWYQQTPGQGLQFLFEYFSETQRNKGNFPGRFSGRQFSNSRSEMNVSTLELGDSALYLCASSLISRGLSEKLFFGSGTQLSVL.

This clone was counted many times. This chain uses TRBV6-1 with TRBJ1-1; 8 nucleotides agree with TRBD1. Unmatched junction bases numbered 1, after V lost 3 bases and J lost 1 base. The CDR3 consists of 14 residues. The germline V gene has CDR1 MNHNS and CDR2 SASEGT. The chain's CDR3 is CASSEGQENTEAFF. CDR3 bases: TGTGCCAGCAGTGAGGGACAGGAGAACACTGAAGCTTTCTTT.

The chain has TRBV5-4 and TRBJ1-1; a weak D match, TRBD1 (5 bases). Trimming left V 4 bases short and J 6 bases short, with 10 bases between. The CDR3 extends over 12 amino acids. Germline assignment: CDR1 SGHNT and CDR2 YYREEE (reference sequence). The CDR3 nucleotides are TGTGCCAGCAGCCACTGGGGGGCTGAAGCTTTCTTT. This codes for CASSHWGAEAFF.

The gene calls are TRBV7-9 and TRBJ2-1; D may be TRBD2 (6 bases). Germline V gene data show CDR1 as SEHNR and CDR2 as FQNEAQ (reference sequence). Trimming left V 6 bases short and J 5 bases short, with 23 bases between. This CDR3 has 17 amino acids. CDR3 loop: CASSPPGEAPTHNEQFF. CDR3 in DNA: TGTGCCAGCAGTCCCCCCGGGGAGGCCCCGACCCACAATGAGCAGTTCTTC.

The genes are TRBV15 and TRBJ1-2; 8 nucleotides line up with TRBD1. The CDR3 consists of 14 residues. V lost 4 bases, J lost 7 bases, and 8 bases stayed unmatched. CDR1 LNHNV and CDR2 YYDKDF come from the germline V gene (reference sequence). The CDR3 is CATSINRGWSGYTF. CDR3 coding DNA: TGTGCCACCAGCATAAACAGGGGGTGGAGTGGCTACACCTTC.

This clone was counted once. This chain connects TRBV15 to TRBJ2-7; D possibly corresponds to TRBD1 (6 bases). This CDR3 is 13 amino acids long. The V gene lost 0 bases and the J gene lost 7 bases, with 10 bases spanning the gap. CDR1 LNHNV and CDR2 YYDKDF come from the germline V gene (reference sequence). The CDR3 nucleotides are TGTGCCACCAGCAGAGATACTGGACAGGAGCAGTACTTC. This codes for CATSRDTGQEQYF.

V and J are TRBV15 and TRBJ2-1; no clear D gene. The CDR3 covers 14 residues. The germline gives CDR1 LNHNV, CDR2 YYDKDF (reference sequence). V was pared by 0 bases and J by 4 bases, with 7 bases between. The CDR3 coding sequence is TGTGCCACCAGCAGAGATGCAGAATACAATGAGCAGTTCTTC. Its protein product is CATSRDAEYNEQFF.

In its sample, this clone was seen once. This sequence joins TRBV9 and TRBJ2-7; 12 bases fit TRBD2. CDR1 and CDR2 (germline): SGDLS, YYNGEE. V shed 3 bases and J 5 bases; nucleotides not matched to a gene: 3. The CDR3 totals 14 residues. The CDR3 protein is CASSETSGSNEQYF. DNA for the CDR3: TGTGCCAGCAGCGAGACTAGCGGGAGTAACGAGCAGTACTTC.

The gene calls are TRBV6-1 and TRBJ2-7, with a possible D match to TRBD2 (6 bases). The CDR3 is 13 residues long. Trimming removed 2 bases from V and 4 bases from J, with 9 bases in between. Germline V gives CDR1 MNHNS, CDR2 SASEGT. CDR3 coding DNA: TGTGCCAGCAGTGAACAGGGACTTTACGAGCAGTACTTC. Residues: CASSEQGLYEQYF.

The V and J genes are TRBV29-1 and TRBJ2-1, with TRBD2 matching 8 bases. The V segment lost 2 bases and the J segment 2 bases; nucleotides outside the gene matches: 8. From germline, CDR1 is SQVTM and CDR2 ANQGSEA. This CDR3 spans 16 amino acids. The CDR3 nucleotides read TGCAGCGTTGAAAATCCGGGACTAGGGGCCTACAATGAGCAGTTCTTC. It specifies CSVENPGLGAYNEQFF.